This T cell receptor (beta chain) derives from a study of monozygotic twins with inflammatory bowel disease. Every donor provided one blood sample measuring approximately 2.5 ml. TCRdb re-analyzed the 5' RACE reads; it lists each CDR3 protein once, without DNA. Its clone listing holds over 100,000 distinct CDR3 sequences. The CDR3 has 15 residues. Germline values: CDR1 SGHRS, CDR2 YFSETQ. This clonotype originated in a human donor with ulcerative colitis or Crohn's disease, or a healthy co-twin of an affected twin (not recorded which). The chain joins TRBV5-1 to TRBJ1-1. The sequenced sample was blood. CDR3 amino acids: CASSLSAGQYTEAFF.